Below, 25 T cell receptor beta chains from the same sample are listed, as sequenced in a study of blood T cells in healthy people across ages. The use of a sample-barcoded 5' primer and a J-beta primer mix characterized a second PCR of about 7 to 12 cycles. TCRdb re-called the 5' RACE reads with MiXCR, one entry per CDR3 protein. The table lists 1.8 million or so distinct CDR3 sequences, approximately 40% of them singletons. The sample was blood. These receptors all come from a human donor in good health.

In this sample, this clonotype turned up a few times. The V gene is TRBV7-9, the J gene TRBJ2-3; D remains ambiguous. Germline V gene lookup returns CDR1 SEHNR and CDR2 FQNEAQ (reference sequence). The length of the CDR3 is 12 residues. V was clipped by 7 bases and J by 2 bases, with 7 bases between them. The CDR3 region has the DNA TGTGCCAGCACCTACGACACAGATACGCAGTATTTT. Its protein is CASTYDTDTQYF.

This clonotype showed up just a few times. The genes are TRBV4-1 and TRBJ2-5, with no clear D. The DNA end lines up better with TRBJ2-7; the J call may be wrong. The CDR3 totals 14 residues. Germline assignment: CDR1 MGHRA and CDR2 YSYEKL. CDR3 DNA sequence: TGCGCCAGCAGCCAAGGAATGAGGTATGGCGAGCAGTACTTC. This gives the protein CASSQGMRYGEQYF.

This clonotype was seen once. This chain joins TRBV7-2 and TRBJ2-5; D perhaps matches TRBD1 (5 bases). CDR1 SGHTA and CDR2 FQGNSA come from the germline V gene. V was shortened by 5 bases and J by 4 bases, with 17 bases between the two germline ends. The CDR3 length is 15 residues. The CDR3 reads CASSRAWTRRETQYF. CDR3 nucleotides: TGTGCCAGCAGCCGAGCCTGGACACGGAGAGAGACCCAGTACTTC.

V and J are TRBV7-2 and TRBJ1-2, with 7 positions matching TRBD1. Germline V gene sequence: CDR1 SGHTA, CDR2 FQGNSA. V trimming: 1 base; J trimming: 2 bases; junction bases outside the gene matches: 4. The CDR3 loop spans 15 amino acids. For the CDR3, the DNA is TGTGCCAGCAGCTTAGATGGACAGGAGAACTATGGCTACACCTTC. Translated: CASSLDGQENYGYTF.

This clonotype has more than one count but fewer than ten. V is TRBV7-9 and J is TRBJ2-5; perhaps TRBD1 as D (5 bases). The DNA matches TRBJ2-7 better at its end, which makes the J call doubtful. The germline V gene has CDR1 SEHNR and CDR2 FQNEAQ (reference sequence). This CDR3 is 14 amino acids long. CDR3 coding DNA: TGTGCCAGCAGCCCTCGACAGCCCCCATACGAGCAGTACTTC. The encoded protein is CASSPRQPPYEQYF.

The sample holds many counts of this clonotype. The chain couples TRBV4-2 to TRBJ2-1; TRBD2 is a possible D gene (6 bases). This CDR3 comprises 16 residues. V was cut by 0 bases and J by 5 bases, with 14 bases left in between. Per the germline V gene, CDR1 is LGHNA and CDR2 is YNFKEQ. The CDR3 here is CASSQESLWGDNEQFF. CDR3 coding DNA: TGTGCCAGCAGCCAAGAAAGTTTATGGGGGGACAATGAGCAGTTCTTC.

The chain employs TRBV3-1 and TRBJ2-3, with 7 bases lining up with TRBD1. Germline assignment: CDR1 LGHDT and CDR2 YNNKEL (reference sequence). This CDR3 contains 15 residues. Trimming took 0 bases from V and 7 from J; bases not matched to a gene: 7. CDR3 sequence (DNA): TGTGCCAGCAGCCAAGATAAGGGGGCGAGGAATACGCAGTATTTT. This sequence encodes CASSQDKGARNTQYF.

This clonotype has at least ten counts. This chain connects TRBV7-7 to TRBJ2-1; 9 bases line up with TRBD1. The CDR3 contains 15 residues. The germline V gene encodes CDR1 SSHAT and CDR2 FNYEAQ (reference sequence). The ends lost 1 base at V and 6 bases at J; junction bases unmatched: 4. CDR3 in amino acids: CASSLGQGEFNEQFF. In DNA, the CDR3 is TGTGCCAGCAGCTTAGGACAGGGGGAGTTCAATGAGCAGTTCTTC.

As DNA, the CDR3 is TGTGCCAGCAGTTACAGGGAACCGAACACTGAAGCTTTCTTT. Protein: CASSYREPNTEAFF. V and J are TRBV6-6 and TRBJ1-1; no definite D call. The germline CDR1 and CDR2 sequences are MNHNY and SVGAGI (reference sequence). The V end was cut by 2 bases, the J end by 1 base, with 8 bases between. This CDR3 region has 14 residues.

Points on this clonotype: A much bigger clone sits one base away, suggesting this may be a read error. This CDR3 fails to terminate in the conserved phenylalanine or tryptophan, so it likely reflects a read error. V usage is TRBV29-1 and J usage is TRBJ1-2; 7 bases align to TRBD1. CDR1 is SQVTM, CDR2 ANQGSEA, per germline. This CDR3 region has 14 residues. Trimming at V came to 6 bases and at J to 3 bases, leaving 10 bases not matched to a gene. This CDR3 is CSVLGTVRDYGYTL. The CDR3 coding sequence is TGCAGCGTGTTGGGGACAGTGCGTGACTATGGCTACACCTTA.

The V and J genes are TRBV6-6 and TRBJ1-1; 7 bases fit TRBD1. The length of the CDR3 is 14 residues. Germline CDR1 is MNHNY and CDR2 is SVGAGI (reference sequence). V was pared by 4 bases and J by 5 bases, with 7 bases of the junction left unmatched. CDR3 DNA: TGTGCCAGCAGTTGGAACAGGGGACGGACTGAAGCTTTCTTT. As protein: CASSWNRGRTEAFF.

In its sample, this clonotype was seen a few times. This chain's CDR3 is CAINRGQNNYGYTF. For the CDR3, the DNA is TGTGCCATCAACCGGGGACAGAATAACTATGGCTACACCTTC. The chain has TRBV10-3 and TRBJ1-2; 7 bases line up with TRBD1. The CDR3 runs 14 residues. V lost 7 bases to trimming and J lost 1 base; unmatched junction nucleotides: 6. In germline, CDR1 is ENHRY, CDR2 SYGVKD.

The rearrangement links TRBV7-2 to TRBJ2-5; no reliable D call. The germline V and J ends were trimmed by 6 bases and 7 bases, with 15 bases remaining between them. This CDR3 is 13 amino acids long. The germline V gene has CDR1 SGHTA and CDR2 FQGNSA. DNA of the CDR3: TGTGCCAGCAGTAGTGGTGTGGTTGGGACCCAGTACTTC. It codes for CASSSGVVGTQYF.

The chain has TRBV25-1 and TRBJ1-6; D is ambiguous. Germline CDR1 reads MGHDK; CDR2 reads SYGVNS. CDR3 size: 15 residues. V was clipped by 1 base and J by 0 bases, with 4 bases between them. The CDR3 loop reads CASSECSSYNSPLHF. The CDR3 DNA reads TGTGCCAGCAGTGAATGCAGCTCCTATAATTCACCCCTCCACTTT.

V gene TRBV4-2 combines with J gene TRBJ2-7; 8 bases line up with TRBD1. With 2 bases clipped from V and 2 bases from J, the junction kept 2 bases outside the gene matches. Germline V gene lookup returns CDR1 LGHNA and CDR2 YNFKEQ. The CDR3 loop spans 14 amino acids. The CDR3 protein is CASSQNRGTYEQYF. CDR3 DNA: TGTGCCAGCAGCCAAAACAGGGGGACCTACGAGCAGTACTTC.

CDR3 nucleotides: TGTGCCAGCAGCGCATCAAACTACCGGGGTACCTCCTACAATGAGCAGTTCTTC. This codes for CASSASNYRGTSYNEQFF. The V and J genes are TRBV7-9 and TRBJ2-1; tentatively, D is TRBD2 (5 bases). V lost 5 bases and J 0 bases, leaving 20 bases between the germline ends. This CDR3 contains 18 residues. Germline assignment: CDR1 SEHNR and CDR2 FQNEAQ (reference sequence).

This chain joins TRBV2 and TRBJ1-2; 10 nucleotides match TRBD1. The J segment lost 1 base and the V segment lost 4 bases, leaving 9 bases of the junction unmatched. CDR3 size: 17 residues. Germline V gene lookup returns CDR1 SNHLY and CDR2 FYNNEI. CDR3 region: CASSVPGQGKFNYGYTF. The CDR3 bases are TGTGCCAGCAGTGTCCCGGGACAGGGGAAGTTTAACTATGGCTACACCTTC.

This clonotype was found once. A read error may produce the germline difference seen at one junction end. The rearrangement joins TRBV5-5 to TRBJ2-7; no firm D call. The germline V gene has CDR1 SGHKS and CDR2 YYEKEE (reference sequence). The CDR3 runs 14 residues. CDR3 in DNA: TGTGACAGCAGCTTGGTGGAGTCATCTTACGAGCAGTACTTC. This codes for CDSSLVESSYEQYF.

This rearrangement joins TRBV7-2 to TRBJ2-6, with D possibly being TRBD1 (6 bases). The V and J ends lost 4 bases and 1 base respectively, with 14 bases between them. The CDR3 extends over 17 amino acids. Per germline, CDR1 SGHTA and CDR2 FQGNSA. This chain's CDR3 is CASSSDSAKSGANVLTF. CDR3 coding DNA: TGTGCCAGCAGCTCGGACAGCGCCAAGTCTGGGGCCAACGTCCTGACTTTC.

The chain carries TRBV20-1 and TRBJ1-5; no clear D gene. Per germline, CDR1 DFQATT and CDR2 SNEGSKA (reference sequence). V was trimmed by 3 bases and J by 7 bases, leaving 10 bases between them. The CDR3 extends over 12 amino acids. The CDR3 region has the DNA TGCAGTGCTAGGAGGCTAGCCCAGCCCCAGCATTTT. Amino acid sequence: CSARRLAQPQHF.

The chain couples TRBV20-1 to TRBJ2-7, with D possibly matching TRBD1 (5 bases). From germline, CDR1 is DFQATT and CDR2 SNEGSKA (reference sequence). The CDR3 length is 12 residues. Between the trimmed V and J ends, which lost 7 bases and 0 bases, there was a span of 10 bases. CDR3 loop: CSGGGTSYEQYF. The CDR3 coding sequence is TGCAGTGGGGGCGGCACCTCCTACGAGCAGTACTTC.

This chain links TRBV27 with TRBJ2-4; 7 bases align to TRBD1. The end of the DNA fits TRBJ2-7 better, so the J call may be wrong. The CDR3 covers 16 residues. The germline V gene encodes CDR1 MNHEY and CDR2 SMNVEV (reference sequence). CDR3 coding DNA: TGTGCCAGCACCTTTATGTACAGGGGACGTTACTACGAGCAGTACTTC. Translated, it gives CASTFMYRGRYYEQYF.

The rearrangement links TRBV24-1 to TRBJ2-1; TRBD2 might be the D (6 bases). Trimming left V 1 base short and J 7 bases short, with 13 bases between. CDR1 is KGHDR and CDR2 is SFDVKD in the germline V gene. This CDR3 is built from 15 residues. As DNA, the CDR3 is TGTGCCACCAGTGATTTAGCAAGGAGCGGGAATGAGCAGTTCTTC. It yields the protein CATSDLARSGNEQFF.

The CDR3 loop is CASSQGHDSPLHF. The CDR3 DNA reads TGTGCCAGCAGCCAGGGACATGACTCACCCCTCCACTTT. V gene TRBV12-3 or TRBV12-4 combines with J gene TRBJ1-6; D is perhaps TRBD1 (6 bases). The CDR3 contains 13 residues. Between the trimmed V and J ends, which lost 6 bases and 10 bases, there was a span of 13 bases.

The gene calls are TRBV20-1 and TRBJ2-7; unclear D gene. CDR1 is DFQATT and CDR2 is SNEGSKA in the germline V gene (reference sequence). V was clipped by 4 bases and J by 0 bases, with 13 bases between them. CDR3 length: 14 residues. Here the CDR3 DNA reads TGCAGTGCTAACATCGCCGACAACTCCTACGAGCAGTACTTC. Its translation: CSANIADNSYEQYF.